Included here is one TCR beta chain sequence, with context. The antigen is unknown. CDR3 length equals 15 residues. The germline CDR1 and CDR2 sequences are SGHVS and FQNEAQ. Trimming removed 1 base from V and 6 bases from J, with 15 bases in between. Scientists ran DNA taken from cultured CD4+ T cells through the Oncomine TCR Beta short-read assay for sequencing. TCRdb independently ran MiXCR on the PCR reads; one entry per CDR3 protein. Of approximately 17,000 distinct CDR3 sequences listed, roughly 50% were seen once; the top ten hold 6.5%. The treatment denotes: approximately nine-day PBMC culture with coronavirus spike peptide pools or control peptides (ViraFEST assay). The record originates from a study of vaccination and CD4 T cells after COVID-19. Study information: Each enrolled participant received a two-dose regimen of either BNT162b2 or mRNA-1273 vaccine.

This chain uses TRBV7-8 with TRBJ1-1, with D unclear. The sequencing sample was made of CD4+ T cells from blood, cultured in vitro. The sequence was obtained from a human donor who had recovered from COVID-19. The chain's CDR3 is CASSLGWVSGPEAFF. In DNA form, the CDR3 reads TGTGCCAGCAGCTTAGGTTGGGTTTCGGGTCCTGAAGCTTTCTTT.